The TCR beta chain under discussion was sequenced for a study of T cell responses to AZD1222 COVID-19 vaccine. Trimming left V 10 bases short and J 8 bases short, with 18 bases between. The CDR3 is 13 amino acids. Per the germline V gene, CDR1 is SGHTA and CDR2 is FQGNSA. The repertoire was sequenced with immunoSEQ multiplex PCR; TCRdb's copy has only in-frame clones and lacks some. The table records 150,000 to 200,000 clones, approximately 91% of them present only once. Second doses that came at about 4 or about 12 weeks were put together. For this clone: As yet, its antigen is unknown.

Regarding the study as a whole: The donors showed a predominance of white British ancestry and of females, with possible underestimation of clonal diversity. Following two doses of AZD1222, Spike-specific TCR breadth and depth rose. CD4 TCRs covered the whole spike, strongest at regions 160-218 and 743-854.

Material: peripheral blood, obtained 28 days after the second AZD1222 dose. The sequence was collected from an adult who received the AZD1222 COVID-19 vaccine. The chain carries TRBV7-2 and TRBJ2-1, with a tentative D call TRBD1 (6 bases). Here the CDR3 reads CATVRGSGDEQFF. DNA for the CDR3: TGTGCCACCGTTAGGGGGTCCGGGGATGAGCAGTTCTTC.